The 10 T cell receptor beta chains reported below all come from one sample, sequenced in a study of cytomegalovirus exposure and HLA in healthy donors. 13 Jbeta primers and 60 Vbeta primers were used for the PCR. The repertoire was sequenced with immunoSEQ multiplex PCR; TCRdb's copy has only in-frame clones and lacks some. The sample holds about 88,000 clones. What was sequenced was PBMCs. All receptors come from a girl between 10 and 17 years old in good health and CMV-seropositive.

The CDR3 region is CASSSGLNEQFF. CDR3 in DNA: TGTGCCAGCAGCTCAGGACTCAATGAGCAGTTCTTC. The chain has TRBV6-5 and TRBJ2-1, with D maybe TRBD2 (5 bases). The CDR3 has 12 residues. Germline values: CDR1 MNHEY, CDR2 SVGAGI. Trimming left V 6 bases short and J 6 bases short, with 9 bases between.

V and J are TRBV29-1 and TRBJ2-1; 8 bases match TRBD1. V was pared by 3 bases and J by 4 bases, with 5 bases of the junction left unmatched. The CDR3 covers 14 residues. Germline values: CDR1 SQVTM, CDR2 ANQGSEA. Written as DNA, the CDR3 is TGCAGCGTTGAGGGACAGGTATCATACAATGAGCAGTTCTTC. Translating it yields CSVEGQVSYNEQFF.

The chain couples TRBV28 to TRBJ2-7; 8 nucleotides line up with TRBD1. The CDR3 runs to 15 residues. V lost 6 bases, J lost 2 bases, and 9 bases stayed unmatched. CDR1 and CDR2 (germline): MDHEN, SYDVKM. This CDR3 is CASSPGQVLTYEQYV. CDR3 nucleotide sequence: TGTGCCAGCAGCCCGGGACAGGTGCTAACCTACGAGCAGTACGTC.

This rearrangement joins TRBV29-1 to TRBJ1-5; TRBD1 might be the D (5 bases). The V end lost 5 bases, the J end lost 5 bases, and 16 bases lay between the germline ends. Germline CDR1 is SQVTM and CDR2 is ANQGSEA. The CDR3 consists of 14 residues. The CDR3 loop reads CSVRSGGGDQPQHF. Written as DNA, the CDR3 is TGCAGCGTTAGGAGTGGGGGAGGCGATCAGCCCCAGCATTTT.

The rearrangement joins TRBV19 to TRBJ1-1; D is perhaps TRBD1 (5 bases). V lost 7 bases and J lost 6, with 24 bases in between. The CDR3 has 16 amino acids. Per germline, CDR1 LNHDA and CDR2 SQIVND (reference sequence). The CDR3 nucleotides read TGTGCCAGTAAGTTTTCCAGGGAGGCGGTAGGGGCTGAAGCTTTCTTT. It codes for CASKFSREAVGAEAFF.

V usage is TRBV27 and J usage is TRBJ1-2; D not certain. CDR1 is MNHEY, CDR2 SMNVEV, per germline (reference sequence). V shed 0 bases and J shed 11 bases, with 16 bases lying between them. The CDR3 extends over 14 amino acids. DNA of the CDR3: TGTGCCAGCAGTTTATCAGGAGGATATGCCGGGTACACCTTC. Amino acids: CASSLSGGYAGYTF.

The gene calls are TRBV7-2 and TRBJ1-5; no reliable D call. The CDR3 extends over 14 amino acids. CDR1 and CDR2 (germline): SGHTA, FQGNSA. Trimming shortened V by 1 base and J by 9 bases, and 13 bases separated the two germline ends. The CDR3 loop reads CASSLGHSEGPQHF. DNA of the CDR3: TGTGCCAGCAGCTTAGGGCACAGCGAGGGGCCCCAGCATTTT.

V gene TRBV18 combines with J gene TRBJ2-2, with 9 bases that match TRBD2. CDR1 and CDR2 (germline): KGHSH, LQKENI. Unmatched junction bases numbered 8, after V lost 5 bases and J lost 4 bases. This CDR3 has 16 residues. CDR3 nucleotide sequence: TGTGCCAGCTCAGCTTCAAGCGGGGGGCTCACCGGGGAGCTGTTTTTT. Protein: CASSASSGGLTGELFF.

The chain joins TRBV27 to TRBJ1-1, with D perhaps TRBD1 (6 bases). The CDR3 length is 12 residues. V was trimmed by 4 bases and J by 8 bases, leaving 11 bases between them. Per the germline V gene, CDR1 is MNHEY and CDR2 is SMNVEV (reference sequence). The CDR3 sequence is CASSSQGLEAFF. DNA for the CDR3: TGTGCCAGCAGTTCACAGGGATTGGAAGCTTTCTTT.

V usage is TRBV18 and J usage is TRBJ2-4, with 12 bases lining up with TRBD1. V shed 3 bases and J 0 bases; nucleotides not matched to a gene: 6. Per the germline V gene, CDR1 is KGHSH and CDR2 is LQKENI. The CDR3 extends over 18 amino acids. CDR3 sequence (DNA): TGTGCCAGCTCACCGGGACAGGGGGCCGCAGAAGCCAAAAACATTCAGTACTTC. As protein: CASSPGQGAAEAKNIQYF. Complete variable domain (other parts from reference TRBV18 and TRBJ2-4): NAGVMQNPRHLVRRRGQEARLRCSPMKGHSHVYWYRQLPEEGLKFMVYLQKENIIDESGMPKERFSAEFPKEGPSILRIQQVVRGDSAAYFCASSPGQGAAEAKNIQYFGAGTRLSVL.